This T cell receptor beta chain was observed in a study of blood T cell repertoires in COVID-19. Study details: COVID-19 samples from acute and convalescent phases originated in the United States, Italy and Spain. T cells, B-cell-depleted T cells, or PBMCs supplied cDNA or gDNA.

In the original processing: Nucleated cell number was recorded as an estimate derived from reference gene primer amplification. Assay: immunoSEQ multiplex PCR; the TCRdb copy retains only in-frame clones and omits some. That table is the source of V, J and clone size, and D and trimming were worked out from the DNA. The data show 130,000 or so clones, 85% to 90% seen once. The CDR3 is made up of 14 amino acids. Germline V CDR1 and CDR2: LNHDA, SQIVND (reference sequence). V was shortened by 4 bases and J by 6 bases, with 13 bases between the two germline ends. The specimen sequenced was peripheral blood. The chain links TRBV19 to TRBJ2-1; TRBD1 is a possible D gene (5 bases). The receptor's source is an older man with active COVID-19. CDR3 sequence (DNA): TGTGCCAGTAGTACCGTGGGGCAGAGCAATGAGCAGTTCTTC. The encoded protein is CASSTVGQSNEQFF.